This T cell receptor (beta chain) is from a study of T cell responses to AZD1222 COVID-19 vaccine. Profiled with immunoSEQ multiplex PCR; TCRdb holds only in-frame clones, not every one. The profile shows about 140,000 clones, approximately 84% of them singletons. Looked up from germline, CDR1 is MGHDK and CDR2 is SYGVNS. CDR3 length: 12 residues. Unmatched junction bases numbered 7, after V lost 7 bases and J lost 8 bases. The chain has TRBV25-1 and TRBJ1-2, with TRBD1 matching over 7 bases. The source is an adult in good health. The material sequenced was peripheral blood, taken on day 0 of AZD1222 vaccination. In DNA, the CDR3 is TGTGCCAGCAATCAGGGGGTGGAAGGCTACACCTTC. Its translation is CASNQGVEGYTF.